This TCR beta chain was observed in a study of beta chain features in type 1 diabetes. The entirety of the isolated RNA underwent reverse transcription, so expressed TCRB transcripts were sequenced. TCRdb's copy holds only in-frame clones and misses some; the assay was immunoSEQ multiplex PCR. The sample shows some 160,000 clones, 9% to 10% of them seen only once. Deletions cut 2 bases from V and 5 bases from J, with 13 bases between. CDR3 length: 14 residues. Germline V gene data show CDR1 as SGHDT and CDR2 as YYEEEE. This clone turned up a few times. The source material was central memory CD4+ T cells from blood. This receptor was identified in a woman aged 18 to 35 in good health. This chain joins TRBV5-6 and TRBJ2-5, with D hard to call. This CDR3 reads CASSFSGAAETQYF. The CDR3 DNA reads as TGTGCCAGCAGCTTTTCCGGAGCAGCGGAGACCCAGTACTTC.